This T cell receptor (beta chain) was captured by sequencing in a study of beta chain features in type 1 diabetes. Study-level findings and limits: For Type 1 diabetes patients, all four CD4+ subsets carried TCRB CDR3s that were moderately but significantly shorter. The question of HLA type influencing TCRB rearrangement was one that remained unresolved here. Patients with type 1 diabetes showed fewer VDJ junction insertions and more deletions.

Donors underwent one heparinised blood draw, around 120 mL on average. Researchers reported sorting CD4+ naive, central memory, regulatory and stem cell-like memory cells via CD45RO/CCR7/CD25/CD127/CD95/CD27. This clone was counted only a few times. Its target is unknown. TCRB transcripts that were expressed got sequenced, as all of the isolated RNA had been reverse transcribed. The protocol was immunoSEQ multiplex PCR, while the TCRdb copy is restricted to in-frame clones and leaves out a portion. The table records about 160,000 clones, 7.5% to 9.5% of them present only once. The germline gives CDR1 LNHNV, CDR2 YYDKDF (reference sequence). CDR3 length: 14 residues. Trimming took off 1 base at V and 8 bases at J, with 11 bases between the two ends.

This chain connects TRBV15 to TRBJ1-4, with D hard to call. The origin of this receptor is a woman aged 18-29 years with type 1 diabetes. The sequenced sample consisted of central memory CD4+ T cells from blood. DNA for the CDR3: TGTGCCACCAGCAGAGGTGAAGAAGAGGAAAAACTGTTTTTT. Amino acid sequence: CATSRGEEEEKLFF.